These T cell receptor beta chains were read from a single sample in a study of T-cell memory formation after mild COVID-19. TCRdb re-derived calls from the 5' RACE reads in MiXCR, one entry per CDR3 protein. The sample carries a few hundred thousand distinct CDR3 sequences, roughly 21% recorded once. Sequenced: PBMCs or a T cell subset sorted from them (not recorded which). The source is an adult woman who had mild COVID-19 (a few samples of this study predate the infection). Cell type and time point are not known. CDR3s include the opening cysteine and the closing phenylalanine or tryptophan. The order of the fields is clone size, J gene, D gene, V gene, CDR3 protein, CDR3 DNA. A D gene is named only where the DNA matches it firmly. Clone size is not always given. Where it is, it says once, few, many or a class for expanded clones.

>.|TRBJ1-1|.|TRBV14
CASSTQMNTEAFF
TGTGCCAGCTCGACCCAGATGAACACTGAAGCTTTCTTT
>.|TRBJ1-1|.|TRBV6-4
CASSEGMGQPNTEAFF
TGTGCCAGCAGTGAAGGAATGGGCCAGCCGAACACTGAAGCTTTCTTT
>many|TRBJ1-1|TRBD1|TRBV5-1
CASRSGRGLGTEAFF
TGCGCCAGCAGGAGTGGCAGGGGGCTGGGCACTGAAGCTTTCTTT
>.|TRBJ1-1|.|TRBV5-4
CASSWIDRLGTEAFF
TGTGCCAGCAGTTGGATTGACAGGTTGGGGACTGAAGCTTTCTTT
>.|TRBJ2-1|.|TRBV7-9
CASSFDTTYNEQFF
TGTGCCAGCAGCTTTGACACTACCTACAATGAGCAGTTCTTC
>.|TRBJ2-3|TRBD2|TRBV20-1
CSARAGGGAKDTQYF
TGCAGTGCTAGAGCAGGCGGGGGGGCCAAGGATACGCAGTATTTT
>few|TRBJ1-5|.|TRBV7-2
CASSFPPNQPQHF
TGTGCCAGCAGCTTTCCCCCCAATCAGCCCCAGCATTTT
>many|TRBJ1-1|.|TRBV7-3
CASSRRTDTEAFF
TGTGCCAGCAGCCGCCGGACAGACACTGAAGCTTTCTTT
>.|TRBJ1-1|.|TRBV7-2
CASSLEAGFWTFF
TGTGCCAGCAGCTTAGAGGCAGGGTTTTGGACTTTCTTT
>.|TRBJ2-7|.|TRBV12-3/TRBV12-4
CASSRYYEQYF
TGTGCCAGCAGCCGATACTACGAGCAGTACTTC
>.|TRBJ2-1|.|TRBV24-1
CATSDGSYNEQFF
TGTGCCACCAGTGATGGCAGTTACAATGAGCAGTTCTTC
>.|TRBJ2-2|.|TRBV7-9
CASSLWSTYLGELFF
TGTGCCAGCAGCTTATGGTCGACCTACCTAGGGGAGCTGTTTTTT
>few|TRBJ2-3|.|TRBV24-1
CATSDVGEGTDTQYF
TGTGCCACCAGTGATGTCGGAGAGGGCACAGATACGCAGTATTTT
>few|TRBJ1-2|TRBD1|TRBV15
CATSPDRGSYGYTF
TGTGCCACCAGCCCCGACAGGGGAAGCTATGGCTACACCTTC
>.|TRBJ2-3|.|TRBV19
CASSPILGARSDTQYF
TGTGCCAGTAGTCCCATTTTGGGCGCGCGCAGCGATACGCAGTATTTT
>.|TRBJ1-5|TRBD1|TRBV7-6
CASSRTAGGQPQHF
TGTGCCAGCAGCCGTACGGCAGGGGGACAGCCCCAGCATTTT
>.|TRBJ2-7|.|TRBV28
CASSLPGPPTYEQYF
TGTGCCAGCAGTCTACCGGGTCCACCGACCTACGAGCAGTACTTC
>.|TRBJ1-2|.|TRBV20-1
CSVPGTGDYGYTF
TGCAGCGTCCCGGGTACAGGCGATTATGGCTACACCTTC
>.|TRBJ1-1|TRBD1|TRBV6-5
CASSYAYRGNTEAFF
TGTGCCAGCAGTTACGCGTACAGGGGGAACACTGAAGCTTTCTTT
>.|TRBJ2-1|.|TRBV7-6
CASSLATIGDEQFF
TGTGCCAGCAGCTTAGCGACCATAGGCGATGAGCAGTTCTTC
>few|TRBJ2-1|TRBD2|TRBV28
CASTPGGPSSYNEQFF
TGTGCCAGCACCCCGGGGGGACCGAGCTCCTACAATGAGCAGTTCTTC
>.|TRBJ2-1|.|TRBV6-1
CASSEAVGSYNEQFF
TGTGCCAGCAGTGAAGCAGTAGGCAGCTACAATGAGCAGTTCTTC
>.|TRBJ2-5|.|TRBV20-1
CSARAPAPKETQYF
TGCAGTGCTAGAGCCCCCGCCCCTAAAGAGACCCAGTACTTC
>.|TRBJ2-3|.|TRBV7-2
CASSPRGTGGADTQYF
TGTGCCAGCAGCCCTAGGGGGACTGGCGGGGCAGATACGCAGTATTTT
>few|TRBJ2-7|TRBD2|TRBV4-3
CASSRRLAGDSEQYF
TGCGCCAGCAGCCGACGACTAGCGGGAGACAGCGAGCAGTACTTC
>few|TRBJ2-7|.|TRBV28
CASGPGTVRFRALYEQYF
TGTGCCAGCGGCCCCGGGACGGTTCGCTTTCGCGCTCTCTACGAGCAGTACTTC
>few|TRBJ1-1|.|TRBV20-1
CSAPAEHRMNTEAFF
TGCAGTGCCCCGGCAGAACATCGAATGAACACTGAAGCTTTCTTT
>.|TRBJ2-3|.|TRBV7-2
CASSSSGGAPPDTQYF
TGTGCCAGCAGCTCGAGCGGCGGGGCCCCTCCAGATACGCAGTATTTT
>few|TRBJ2-7|.|TRBV27
CASSSTGTYEQYF
TGTGCCAGCAGTTCCACAGGGACTTACGAGCAGTACTTC
>.|TRBJ2-3|.|TRBV24-1
CATSDGNTDTQYF
TGTGCCACCAGTGATGGGAACACAGATACGCAGTATTTT
>once|TRBJ2-1|TRBD2|TRBV5-1
CASNRGRGSYNEQFF
TGCGCCAGCAATCGCGGGAGGGGCTCCTACAATGAGCAGTTCTTC
>few|TRBJ2-4|.|TRBV7-2
CASSLPMQGPNIQYF
TGTGCCAGCAGCTTACCAATGCAGGGCCCTAACATTCAGTACTTC
>.|TRBJ2-1|TRBD1|TRBV24-1
CATSDPRGHEQFF
TGTGCCACCAGTGATCCGAGGGGGCATGAGCAGTTCTTC
>few|TRBJ2-3|.|TRBV10-3
CAISDGQITTDTQYF
TGTGCCATCAGTGACGGACAGATTACCACAGATACGCAGTATTTT
>.|TRBJ1-2|.|TRBV6-5
CASSYSEGPYGYTF
TGTGCCAGCAGTTACTCGGAAGGGCCCTATGGCTACACCTTC
>few|TRBJ2-1|TRBD1|TRBV7-2
CASSLGQGTYNEQFF
TGTGCCAGCAGCTTAGGACAGGGGACATACAATGAGCAGTTCTTC
>.|TRBJ2-1|TRBD2|TRBV5-1
CASSLGEGTYNEQFF
TGCGCCAGCAGCTTAGGGGAGGGAACCTACAATGAGCAGTTCTTC
>.|TRBJ1-5|.|TRBV4-1
CASSQYRLNQPQHF
TGCGCCAGCAGCCAGTATCGGTTAAATCAGCCCCAGCATTTT
>.|TRBJ2-7|.|TRBV29-1
CSVGVGTYEQYF
TGCAGCGTTGGAGTGGGGACCTACGAGCAGTACTTC
>.|TRBJ1-5|.|TRBV6-1
CASSELGNQPQHF
TGTGCCAGCAGTGAACTGGGCAATCAGCCCCAGCATTTT
>many|TRBJ2-5|.|TRBV7-9
CASSPKTRLQETQYF
TGTGCCAGCAGCCCCAAGACTAGGCTACAAGAGACCCAGTACTTC
>few|TRBJ1-4|TRBD1|TRBV29-1
CSVTRGQGPNEKLFF
TGCAGCGTCACCAGAGGACAGGGGCCTAATGAAAAACTGTTTTTT
>few|TRBJ2-7|.|TRBV18
CASSPPGSIYEQYF
TGTGCCAGCTCACCCCCCGGGTCTATCTACGAGCAGTACTTC
>.|TRBJ2-1|.|TRBV20-1
CSAAEWTDHYNEQFF
TGCAGTGCCGCGGAATGGACGGATCATTACAATGAGCAGTTCTTC
>.|TRBJ2-1|.|TRBV4-2
CASSQEVASYNEQFF
TGTGCCAGCAGCCAAGAGGTTGCGTCCTACAATGAGCAGTTCTTC